Each of the 24 T cell receptor beta chains below was sequenced from the same sample in a study of T cell responses to AZD1222 COVID-19 vaccine. Clones were sequenced by immunoSEQ multiplex PCR, and TCRdb holds only the in-frame ones, with some missing. The sample has some 50,000 clones; approximately 86% are singletons. Sequenced material: peripheral blood, taken on day 0 of AZD1222 vaccination. These receptors were collected from an adult in good health.

The V and J genes are TRBV27 and TRBJ2-3, with no clear D. The CDR3 is made up of 13 amino acids. Trimming left V 2 bases short and J 1 base short, with 4 bases between. CDR1 is MNHEY, CDR2 SMNVEV, per germline (reference sequence). The CDR3 region has the DNA TGTGCCAGCAGTTTACTAGGCACAGATACGCAGTATTTT. Translating it yields CASSLLGTDTQYF.

The J gene is TRBJ2-3, the V gene TRBV9; D is unresolved. V shed 2 bases and J shed 2 bases, with 12 bases lying between them. The CDR3 runs 15 residues. Per the germline V gene, CDR1 is SGDLS and CDR2 is YYNGEE. CDR3 amino acids: CASSVSPQNTDTQYF. The CDR3 coding sequence is TGTGCCAGCAGCGTGAGTCCCCAAAACACAGATACGCAGTATTTT.

J is TRBJ2-5 and V is TRBV28; no clear D gene. The CDR3 is 16 amino acids. Trimming cost V 3 bases and J 2 bases, with 16 bases left between them. In germline, CDR1 is MDHEN, CDR2 SYDVKM. The DNA of the CDR3 is TGTGCCAGCAGTTTTCCCCCACAAGGTCAGCAAGAGACCCAGTACTTC. Amino acids: CASSFPPQGQQETQYF.

This chain links TRBV7-9 with TRBJ1-1, with D possibly matching TRBD1 (5 bases). CDR1 and CDR2 from the germline V gene are SEHNR and FQNEAQ (reference sequence). Trimming left V 6 bases short and J 1 base short, with 18 bases between. This CDR3 has 16 amino acids. Written as DNA, the CDR3 is TGTGCCAGCAGGCCTCCCATGACGGGGCCGAACACTGAAGCTTTCTTT. It codes for CASRPPMTGPNTEAFF.

The gene calls are TRBV5-1 and TRBJ1-1; D not certain. Germline V lookup: CDR1 SGHRS, CDR2 YFSETQ. V gave up 0 bases and J gave up 3 bases, with 15 bases separating them. The CDR3 is 16 residues long. Here the CDR3 reads CASSLGFGSSDTEAFF. The CDR3 DNA reads as TGCGCCAGCAGCTTGGGGTTTGGGTCATCAGACACTGAAGCTTTCTTT.

This sequence joins TRBV9 and TRBJ1-3; D ambiguous. Deletions cut 0 bases from V and 4 bases from J, with 11 bases between. The CDR3 length is 15 residues. Germline CDR1 reads SGDLS; CDR2 reads YYNGEE. In DNA form, the CDR3 reads TGTGCCAGCAGCGTAGACTCAATATCGGGAAACACCATATATTTT. Protein: CASSVDSISGNTIYF.

This chain joins TRBV6-5 and TRBJ2-5; 7 nucleotides agree with TRBD2. From germline, CDR1 is MNHEY and CDR2 SVGAGI. CDR3 length equals 15 residues. V shed 7 bases and J 1 base; nucleotides not matched to a gene: 9. CDR3 loop: CASTRGGPGQETQYF. The CDR3 DNA reads as TGTGCCAGCACCCGGGGAGGGCCGGGCCAAGAGACCCAGTACTTC.

The chain carries TRBV7-8 and TRBJ1-5; 7 nucleotides agree with TRBD1. The CDR3 has 14 residues. Trimming took 5 bases from V and 7 from J; bases not matched to a gene: 8. Germline CDR1 is SGHVS and CDR2 is FQNEAQ. CDR3 amino acids: CASSSEGGGQPQHF. DNA of the CDR3: TGTGCCAGCAGCAGTGAAGGGGGCGGGCAGCCCCAGCATTTT.

The chain is built from TRBV7-2 and TRBJ1-2, with D tentatively TRBD1 (6 bases). V was clipped by 6 bases and J by 7 bases, with 15 bases between them. The CDR3 sequence is 13 residues long. Germline values: CDR1 SGHTA, CDR2 FQGNSA. The CDR3 loop reads CASSLNGGSGYTF. The DNA for the CDR3 is TGTGCCAGCAGTCTAAACGGGGGCTCTGGCTACACCTTC.

This clone was recorded a few times. The chain joins TRBV6-5 to TRBJ2-7, with 10 bases identical to TRBD1. This CDR3 region has 15 residues. V shed 11 bases, J shed 5 bases, and the junction held 15 bases outside the gene matches. Per the germline V gene, CDR1 is MNHEY and CDR2 is SVGAGI. The CDR3 region has the DNA TGTGCCTCCCAGGGGTCCGGGACAGGGGAAAACGAGCAGTACTTC. Translating gives CASQGSGTGENEQYF.

Concerning this clone: A much larger clone differs by one base, so this may be a read error. This same CDR3 is encoded by further DNA sequences in the sample. The chain couples TRBV7-2 to TRBJ1-5; D ambiguous. This CDR3 comprises 13 residues. Trimming took off 1 base at V and 7 bases at J, with 8 bases between the two ends. The germline V gene encodes CDR1 SGHTA and CDR2 FQGNSA. The CDR3 loop reads CASSLEAGQPQHF. CDR3 sequence (DNA): TGTGCCAGCAGCTTAGAGGCGGGCCAGCCCCAGCATTTT.

The V gene is TRBV19, the J gene TRBJ1-1; 12 nucleotides line up with TRBD1. V was clipped by 6 bases and J by 5 bases; unmatched bases: 7. The CDR3 has 15 residues. Germline-derived CDR1 and CDR2 are LNHDA and SQIVND (reference sequence). The CDR3 spells CASRPGQGAGTEAFF. The CDR3 coding sequence is TGTGCCAGTAGACCGGGACAGGGGGCTGGAACTGAAGCTTTCTTT.

The rearrangement links TRBV9 to TRBJ2-5, with 10 nucleotides matching TRBD2. The germline CDR1 and CDR2 sequences are SGDLS and YYNGEE. This CDR3 contains 16 residues. The junction had 10 bases not matched to a gene; V was cut back by 4 bases and J by 4 bases. CDR3 DNA: TGTGCCAGCAGCAGCGGGACTAGCGTCTCGTTAGAGACCCAGTACTTC. Translated: CASSSGTSVSLETQYF.

This chain connects TRBV27 to TRBJ2-7; TRBD1 or TRBD2 may be the D gene (5 bases each). With 3 bases removed from V and 2 bases from J, the gap between germline ends came to 11 bases. The CDR3 loop spans 14 amino acids. Looked up from germline, CDR1 is MNHEY and CDR2 is SMNVEV (reference sequence). CDR3 region: CASSFGQGPYEQYF. The CDR3 DNA reads as TGTGCCAGCAGTTTTGGTCAGGGACCCTACGAGCAGTACTTC.

The chain recombines TRBV11-2 with TRBJ2-5; no firm D call. V dropped 5 bases and J dropped 2 bases, with 15 bases sitting between them. This CDR3 is built from 15 residues. The germline V gene encodes CDR1 SGHAT and CDR2 FQNNGV. Here the CDR3 DNA reads TGTGCCAGCAGCCCGACGCAAGCGAAACAAGAGACCCAGTACTTC. Protein product: CASSPTQAKQETQYF.

The chain has TRBV23-1 and TRBJ1-1, with 7 bases aligning to TRBD1. TRBV23-1 is an ORF, and what it does is uncertain. Losses at the gene ends were 7 bases for V and 0 bases for J; bases not matched to a gene: 2. This CDR3 region has 13 residues. The CDR3 region is CASMGQLNTEAFF. The DNA of the CDR3 is TGCGCCAGCATGGGACAGCTGAACACTGAAGCTTTCTTT.

The chain couples TRBV28 to TRBJ2-7; 9 bases are shared with TRBD2. V lost 3 bases and J lost 1; bases outside the gene matches: 7. This CDR3 has 16 amino acids. Germline assignment: CDR1 MDHEN and CDR2 SYDVKM. CDR3 protein: CASSFWGREGSYEQYF. Written as DNA, the CDR3 is TGTGCCAGCAGTTTTTGGGGGCGGGAGGGATCCTACGAGCAGTACTTC.

This chain uses TRBV28 with TRBJ2-3; possibly TRBD1 for D (5 bases). With 7 bases removed from V and 5 bases from J, the gap between germline ends came to 13 bases. The CDR3 loop spans 13 amino acids. CDR1 MDHEN and CDR2 SYDVKM come from the germline V gene. Written as DNA, the CDR3 is TGTGCCAGCATTCCGACAGTAGGAGATACGCAGTATTTT. Its protein product is CASIPTVGDTQYF.

This clone was seen only once. The chain recombines TRBV30 with TRBJ2-2, with 11 bases aligning to TRBD2. In germline, CDR1 is GTSNPN, CDR2 SVGIG (reference sequence). After removal of 4 bases from V and 4 bases from J, the junction contained 8 bases not matched to a gene. The length of the CDR3 is 16 residues. The CDR3 DNA follows: TGTGCCTGGATTGGCGGGACTAGCGGAATCACCGGGGAGCTGTTTTTT. The encoded protein is CAWIGGTSGITGELFF.

This chain connects TRBV13 to TRBJ1-2; D unclear. V lost 4 bases to trimming and J lost 6 bases, with 18 bases between them. This CDR3 has 15 amino acids. Germline CDR1 is PRHDT and CDR2 is FYEKMQ (reference sequence). CDR3 in DNA: TGTGCCAGCAGCTCTCCAGGATCAGGAGCCCATGGCTACACCTTC. Translation gives CASSSPGSGAHGYTF.

V gene TRBV9 combines with J gene TRBJ1-6; D might be TRBD1 (5 bases). Germline V lookup: CDR1 SGDLS, CDR2 YYNGEE. V lost 2 bases and J lost 7, with 7 bases in between. The CDR3 consists of 13 residues. This CDR3 is CASSVAGNSPLHF. The CDR3 coding sequence is TGTGCCAGCAGCGTGGCAGGGAATTCACCCCTCCACTTT. Supplemented by reference TRBV9 and TRBJ1-6, the full variable domain reads DSGVTQTPKHLITATGQRVTLRCSPRSGDLSVYWYQQSLDQGLQFLIQYYNGEERAKGNILERFSAQQFPDLHSELNLSSLELGDSALYFCASSVAGNSPLHFGNGTRLTVT.

The chain couples TRBV28 to TRBJ2-1; TRBD2 matches 14 bases. The trim removed 5 bases at V and 5 bases at J, leaving 8 bases unmatched. Germline lookup yields CDR1 MDHEN and CDR2 SYDVKM. The CDR3 covers 17 residues. The CDR3 DNA follows: TGTGCCAGCAGTCCTTCTGGGACTAGCGGGAGAGACAATGAGCAGTTCTTC. This codes for CASSPSGTSGRDNEQFF.

The chain has TRBV18 and TRBJ2-1; 8 nucleotides align to TRBD2. Germline V lookup: CDR1 KGHSH, CDR2 LQKENI. Germline trimming cut 3 bases from V and 10 bases from J; bases unmatched to any gene: 5. This CDR3 spans 13 amino acids. CDR3: CASSPSGGREQFF. The CDR3 DNA reads TGTGCCAGCTCACCCTCGGGAGGGCGAGAGCAGTTCTTC.

The chain has TRBV3-1 (or the pseudogene TRBV3-2) and TRBJ2-5; 12 nucleotides agree with TRBD2. CDR3 length: 15 residues. The J segment lost 7 bases and the V segment lost 1 base, leaving 4 bases of the junction unmatched. Germline loops: CDR1 LGHDT, CDR2 YNNKEL (reference sequence). The DNA for the CDR3 is TGTGCCAGCAGCCAAGGGGTACTAGCGGGAGGGACCCAGTACTTC. Its protein product is CASSQGVLAGGTQYF.